This T cell receptor (beta chain) was recorded in a study of technical replicates of blood from a handful of donors. Data came from immunoSEQ multiplex PCR; TCRdb stores just in-frame clones and leaves some out. The sample contains about 100,000 clones, over 90% of which appear only once. Germline-derived CDR1 and CDR2 are SNHLY and FYNNEI. The V and J ends lost 5 bases and 6 bases respectively, with 8 bases between them. CDR3 length: 12 residues. The sample comprised T cells isolated from PBMCs. The genes are TRBV2 and TRBJ2-1; the D gene is possibly TRBD1 (6 bases). The sequence came from a human donor in good health. CDR3 DNA: TGTGCCAGCAGTATGGACAGCAATGAGCAGTTCTTC. Residues: CASSMDSNEQFF. The full variable domain, rest sourced from reference TRBV2 and TRBJ2-1, is EPEVTQTPSHQVTQMGQEVILRCVPISNHLYFYWYRQILGQKVEFLVSFYNNEISEKSEIFDDQFSVERPDGSNFTLKIRSTKLEDSAMYFCASSMDSNEQFFGPGTRLTVL.